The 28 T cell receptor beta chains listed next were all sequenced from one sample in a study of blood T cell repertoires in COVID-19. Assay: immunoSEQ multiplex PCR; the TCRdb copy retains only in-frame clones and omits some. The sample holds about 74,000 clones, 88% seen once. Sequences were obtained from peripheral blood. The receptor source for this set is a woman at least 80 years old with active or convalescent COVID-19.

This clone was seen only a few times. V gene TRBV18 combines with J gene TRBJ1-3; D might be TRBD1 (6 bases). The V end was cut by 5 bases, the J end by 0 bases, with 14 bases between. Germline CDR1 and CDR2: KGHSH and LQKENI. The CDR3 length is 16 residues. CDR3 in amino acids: CASSSPGASSGNTIYF. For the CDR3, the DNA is TGTGCCAGCTCAAGTCCAGGGGCGAGCTCTGGAAACACCATATATTTT.

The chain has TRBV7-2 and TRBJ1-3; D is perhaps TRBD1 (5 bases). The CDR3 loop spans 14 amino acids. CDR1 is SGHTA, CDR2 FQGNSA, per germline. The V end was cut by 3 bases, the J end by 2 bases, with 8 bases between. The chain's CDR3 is CASSLGQAGNTIYF. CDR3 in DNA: TGTGCCAGCAGCTTGGGGCAAGCTGGAAACACCATATATTTT.

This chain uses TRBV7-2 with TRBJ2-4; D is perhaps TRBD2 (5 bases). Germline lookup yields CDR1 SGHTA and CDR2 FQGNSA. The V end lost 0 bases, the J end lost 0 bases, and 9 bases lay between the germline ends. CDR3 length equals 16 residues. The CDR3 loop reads CASSLAYGLAKNIQYF. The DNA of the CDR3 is TGTGCCAGCAGCTTAGCGTACGGACTAGCCAAAAACATTCAGTACTTC.

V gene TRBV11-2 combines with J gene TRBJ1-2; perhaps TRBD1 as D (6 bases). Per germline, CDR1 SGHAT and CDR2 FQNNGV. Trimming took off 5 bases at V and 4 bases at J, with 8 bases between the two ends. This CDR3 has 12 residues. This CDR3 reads CASSLGAYGYTF. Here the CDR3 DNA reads TGTGCCAGCAGCCTGGGGGCCTATGGCTACACCTTC.

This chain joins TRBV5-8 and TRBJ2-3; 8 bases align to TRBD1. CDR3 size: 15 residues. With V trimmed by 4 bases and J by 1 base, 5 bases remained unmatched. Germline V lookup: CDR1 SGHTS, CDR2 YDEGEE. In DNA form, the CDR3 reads TGTGCCAGCAGCCAGTACAGGGGGGGCACAGATACGCAGTATTTT. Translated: CASSQYRGGTDTQYF.

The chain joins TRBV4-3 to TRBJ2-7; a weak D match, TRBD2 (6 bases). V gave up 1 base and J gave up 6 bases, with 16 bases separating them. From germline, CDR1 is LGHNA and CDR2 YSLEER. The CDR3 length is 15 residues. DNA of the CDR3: TGCGCCAGCAGCCAAGTCGGGACTCGGGGTAGCGAGCAGTACTTC. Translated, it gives CASSQVGTRGSEQYF.

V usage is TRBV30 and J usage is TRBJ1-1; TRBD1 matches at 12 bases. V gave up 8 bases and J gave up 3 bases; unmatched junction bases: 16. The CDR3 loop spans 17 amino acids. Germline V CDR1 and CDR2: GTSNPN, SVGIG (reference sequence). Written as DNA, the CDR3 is TGTGCCACCTCCACCTCCGGGACAGGGGGCTGGGACACTGAAGCTTTCTTT. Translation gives CATSTSGTGGWDTEAFF. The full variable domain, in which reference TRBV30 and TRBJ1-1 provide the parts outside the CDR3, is SQTIHQWPATLVQPVGSPLSLECTVEGTSNPNLYWYRQAAGRGLQLLFYSVGIGQISSEVPQNLSASRPQDRQFILSSKKLLLSDSGFYLCATSTSGTGGWDTEAFFGQGTRLTVV.

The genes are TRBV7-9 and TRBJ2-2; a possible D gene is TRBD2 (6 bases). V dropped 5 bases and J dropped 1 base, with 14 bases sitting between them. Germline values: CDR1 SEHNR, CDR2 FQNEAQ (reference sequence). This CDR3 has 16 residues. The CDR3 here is CASSRPLGGNTGELFF. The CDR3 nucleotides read TGTGCCAGCAGCCGACCCTTGGGGGGGAACACCGGGGAGCTGTTTTTT.

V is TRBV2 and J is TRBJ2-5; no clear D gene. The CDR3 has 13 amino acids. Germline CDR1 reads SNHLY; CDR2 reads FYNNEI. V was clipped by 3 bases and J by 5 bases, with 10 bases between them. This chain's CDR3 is CASSDPGGETQYF. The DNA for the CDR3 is TGTGCCAGCAGTGACCCGGGTGGGGAGACCCAGTACTTC.

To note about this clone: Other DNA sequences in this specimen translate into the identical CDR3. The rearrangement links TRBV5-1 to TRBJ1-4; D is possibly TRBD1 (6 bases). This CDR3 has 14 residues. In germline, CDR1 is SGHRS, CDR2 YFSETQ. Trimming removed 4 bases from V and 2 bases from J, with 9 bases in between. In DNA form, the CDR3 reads TGCGCCAGCAGCCTGGGGGCTACTAATGAAAAACTGTTTTTT. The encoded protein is CASSLGATNEKLFF.

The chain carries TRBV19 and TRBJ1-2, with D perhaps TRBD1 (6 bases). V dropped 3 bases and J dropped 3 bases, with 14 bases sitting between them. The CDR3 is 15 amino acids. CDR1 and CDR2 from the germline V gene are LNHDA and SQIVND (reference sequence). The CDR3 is CASSMGTDSYYGYTF. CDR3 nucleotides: TGTGCCAGTAGTATGGGAACGGACAGTTACTATGGCTACACCTTC.

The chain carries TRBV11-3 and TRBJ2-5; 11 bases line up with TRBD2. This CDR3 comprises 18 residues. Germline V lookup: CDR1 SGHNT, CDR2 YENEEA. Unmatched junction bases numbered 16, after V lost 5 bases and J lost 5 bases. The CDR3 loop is CASSARLAGFLVAETQYF. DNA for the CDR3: TGTGCCAGCAGCGCTAGACTAGCGGGATTCTTGGTGGCGGAGACCCAGTACTTC.

CDR3 residues: CASIQQGAHGELFF. CDR3 coding DNA: TGTGCCAGCATCCAACAGGGGGCTCACGGGGAGCTGTTTTTT. The genes are TRBV7-8 and TRBJ2-2; 9 bases match TRBD1. The V segment lost 7 bases and the J segment 7 bases; nucleotides outside the gene matches: 7. Germline V gene data show CDR1 as SGHVS and CDR2 as FQNEAQ. The CDR3 totals 14 residues.

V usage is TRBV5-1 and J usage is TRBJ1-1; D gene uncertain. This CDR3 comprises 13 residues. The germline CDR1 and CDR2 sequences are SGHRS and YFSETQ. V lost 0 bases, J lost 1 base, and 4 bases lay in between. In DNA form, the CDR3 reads TGCGCCAGCAGCTTGGACACGAACACTGAAGCTTTCTTT. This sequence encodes CASSLDTNTEAFF.

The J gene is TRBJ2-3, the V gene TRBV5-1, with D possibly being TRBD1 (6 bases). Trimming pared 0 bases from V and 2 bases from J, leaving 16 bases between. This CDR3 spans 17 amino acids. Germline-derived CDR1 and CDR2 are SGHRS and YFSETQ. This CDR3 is CASSLARGRELTDTQYF. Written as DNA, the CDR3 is TGCGCCAGCAGCTTGGCCAGGGGACGCGAACTCACAGATACGCAGTATTTT.

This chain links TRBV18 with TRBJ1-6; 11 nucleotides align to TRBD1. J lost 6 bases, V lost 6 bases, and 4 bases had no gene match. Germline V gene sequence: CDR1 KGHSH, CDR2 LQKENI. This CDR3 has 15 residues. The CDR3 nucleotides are TGTGCCAGCTCCGGACAGGGGGCGGGTAATTCACCCCTCCACTTT. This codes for CASSGQGAGNSPLHF.

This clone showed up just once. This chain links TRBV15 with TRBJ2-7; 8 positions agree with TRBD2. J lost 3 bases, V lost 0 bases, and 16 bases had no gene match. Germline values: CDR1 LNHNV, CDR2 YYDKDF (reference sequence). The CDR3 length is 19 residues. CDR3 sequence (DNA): TGTGCCACCAGCAGAGAGGCCCCTCAGGTGGCTAGCGGGCACTACGAGCAGTACTTC. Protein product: CATSREAPQVASGHYEQYF.

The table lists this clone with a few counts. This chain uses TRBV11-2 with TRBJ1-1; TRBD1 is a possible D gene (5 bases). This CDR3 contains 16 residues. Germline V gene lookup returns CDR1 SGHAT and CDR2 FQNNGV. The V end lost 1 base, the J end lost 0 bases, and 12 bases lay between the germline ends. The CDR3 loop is CASSLVSGGVNTEAFF. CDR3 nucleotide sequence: TGTGCCAGCAGCTTAGTTTCGGGGGGGGTGAACACTGAAGCTTTCTTT.

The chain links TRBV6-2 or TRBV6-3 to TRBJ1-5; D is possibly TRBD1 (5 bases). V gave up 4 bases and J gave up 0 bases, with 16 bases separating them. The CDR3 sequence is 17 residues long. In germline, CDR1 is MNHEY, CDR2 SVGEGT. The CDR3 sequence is CASSLDRDFYSNQPQHF. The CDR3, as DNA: TGTGCCAGCAGTTTAGACCGGGACTTTTATAGCAATCAGCCCCAGCATTTT.

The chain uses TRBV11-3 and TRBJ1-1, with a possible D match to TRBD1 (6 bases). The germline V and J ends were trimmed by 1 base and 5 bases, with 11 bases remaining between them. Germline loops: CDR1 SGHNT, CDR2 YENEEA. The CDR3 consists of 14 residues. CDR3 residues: CASSLGEGGTEAFF. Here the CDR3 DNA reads TGTGCCAGCAGCTTAGGTGAAGGGGGAACTGAAGCTTTCTTT.

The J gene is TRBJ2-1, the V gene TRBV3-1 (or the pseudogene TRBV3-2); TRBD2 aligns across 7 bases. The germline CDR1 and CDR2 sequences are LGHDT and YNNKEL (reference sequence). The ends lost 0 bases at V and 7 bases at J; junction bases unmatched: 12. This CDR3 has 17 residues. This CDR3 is CASSQERLARGWNEQFF. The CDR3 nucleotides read TGTGCCAGCAGCCAAGAGCGACTAGCTCGGGGTTGGAATGAGCAGTTCTTC.

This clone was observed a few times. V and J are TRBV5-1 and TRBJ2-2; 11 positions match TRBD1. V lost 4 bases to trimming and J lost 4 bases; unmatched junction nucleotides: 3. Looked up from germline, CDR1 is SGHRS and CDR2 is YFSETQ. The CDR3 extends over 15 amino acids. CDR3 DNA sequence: TGCGCCAGCAGCCCGGGACAGGGGGGCACCGGGGAGCTGTTTTTT. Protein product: CASSPGQGGTGELFF.

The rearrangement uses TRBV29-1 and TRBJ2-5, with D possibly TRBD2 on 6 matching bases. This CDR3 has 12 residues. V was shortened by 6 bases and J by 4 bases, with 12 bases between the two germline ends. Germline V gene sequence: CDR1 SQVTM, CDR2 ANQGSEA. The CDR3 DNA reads TGCAGCGTCTATCAGGAGGGAGAGACCCAGTACTTC. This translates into CSVYQEGETQYF. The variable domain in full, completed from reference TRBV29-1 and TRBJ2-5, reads SAVISQKPSRDICQRGTSLTIQCQVDSQVTMMFWYRQQPGQSLTLIATANQGSEATYESGFVIDKFPISRPNLTFSTLTVSNMSPEDSSIYLCSVYQEGETQYFGPGTRLLVL.

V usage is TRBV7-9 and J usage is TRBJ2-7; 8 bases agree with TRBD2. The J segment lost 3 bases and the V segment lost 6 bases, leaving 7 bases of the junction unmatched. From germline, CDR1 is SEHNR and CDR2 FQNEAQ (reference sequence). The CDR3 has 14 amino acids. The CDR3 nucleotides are TGTGCCAGCAGGCAGACCGGGACTAGCTACGAGCAGTACTTC. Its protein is CASRQTGTSYEQYF. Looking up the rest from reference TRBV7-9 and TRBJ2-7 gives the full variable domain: DTGVSQNPRHKITKRGQNVTFRCDPISEHNRLYWYRQTLGQGPEFLTYFQNEAQLEKSRLLSDRFSAERPKGSFSTLEIQRTEQGDSAMYLCASRQTGTSYEQYFGPGTRLTVT.

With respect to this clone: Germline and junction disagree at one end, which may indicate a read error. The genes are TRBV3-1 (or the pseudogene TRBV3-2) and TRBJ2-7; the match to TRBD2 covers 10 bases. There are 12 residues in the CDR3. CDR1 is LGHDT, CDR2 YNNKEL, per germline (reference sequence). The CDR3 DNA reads TGTGCCAGCAGCCAACTAGCGGGGGACAAGTGGTTC. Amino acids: CASSQLAGDKWF.

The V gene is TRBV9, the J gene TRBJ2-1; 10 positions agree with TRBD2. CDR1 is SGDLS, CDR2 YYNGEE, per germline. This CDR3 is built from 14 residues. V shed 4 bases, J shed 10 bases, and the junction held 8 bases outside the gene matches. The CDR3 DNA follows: TGTGCCAGCAGCCGAGCGGGAGGGCGGGGGGAGCAGTTCTTC. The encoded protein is CASSRAGGRGEQFF.

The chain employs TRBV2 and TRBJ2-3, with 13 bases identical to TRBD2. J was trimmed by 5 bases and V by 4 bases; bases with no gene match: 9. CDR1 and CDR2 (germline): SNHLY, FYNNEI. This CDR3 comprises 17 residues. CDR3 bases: TGTGCCAGCAGTGCACGGCGGACTAGCGGGGGAGGAGATACGCAGTATTTT. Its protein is CASSARRTSGGGDTQYF.

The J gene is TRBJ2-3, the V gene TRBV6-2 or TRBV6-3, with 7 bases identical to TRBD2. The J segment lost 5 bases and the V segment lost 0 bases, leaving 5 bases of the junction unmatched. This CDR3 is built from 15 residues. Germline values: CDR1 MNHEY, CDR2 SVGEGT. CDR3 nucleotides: TGTGCCAGCAGTTACTCTGGCGGGGGAGGAGATACGCAGTATTTT. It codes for CASSYSGGGGDTQYF.